A single sample gave rise to the 22 T cell receptor beta chains below, sequenced in a study of blood T cell repertoires in COVID-19. Clones were read by immunoSEQ multiplex PCR, and TCRdb kept only the in-frame ones, dropping some. The sample comprises around 370,000 clones, around 87% of which are singletons, and nearly 6.5% rests with the top ten. Material for sequencing was peripheral blood. The receptor source for this set is a woman between 50 and 59 years old with COVID-19, enrolled during active disease.

The chain uses TRBV27 and TRBJ1-1; TRBD1 is a possible D gene (5 bases). The CDR3 loop spans 15 amino acids. From germline, CDR1 is MNHEY and CDR2 SMNVEV (reference sequence). Trimming cost V 1 base and J 0 bases, with 9 bases left between them. Written as DNA, the CDR3 is TGTGCCAGCAGTTTATTAGGGGCCTTGAACACTGAAGCTTTCTTT. This translates into CASSLLGALNTEAFF.

This chain connects TRBV24-1 to TRBJ2-3; 9 bases align to TRBD2. Germline V gene lookup returns CDR1 KGHDR and CDR2 SFDVKD. The V and J ends lost 1 base and 3 bases, in that order; junction bases with no gene match: 4. The CDR3 sequence is 16 residues long. The CDR3 sequence: CATSDLGLAPTDTQYF. The CDR3 bases are TGTGCCACCAGTGATTTAGGACTAGCGCCGACAGATACGCAGTATTTT.

The chain has TRBV6-2 or TRBV6-3 and TRBJ2-2, with TRBD1 matching 9 bases. The J segment lost 5 bases and the V segment lost 6 bases, leaving 4 bases of the junction unmatched. Germline V lookup: CDR1 MNHEY, CDR2 SVGEGT. This CDR3 has 14 amino acids. CDR3 sequence: CASSMTGGTGELFF. The CDR3 coding sequence is TGTGCCAGCAGCATGACAGGGGGGACCGGGGAGCTGTTTTTT.

The chain is built from TRBV5-1 and TRBJ2-1, with 7 nucleotides matching TRBD1. This CDR3 comprises 14 residues. Per germline, CDR1 SGHRS and CDR2 YFSETQ. V trimming: 9 bases; J trimming: 9 bases; junction bases outside the gene matches: 15. The CDR3 DNA is TGCGCCACCAACCCAGGGACAGCCTCGGCTGAGCAGTTCTTC. It yields the protein CATNPGTASAEQFF.

In DNA, the CDR3 is TGTGCCAGCAGTTTAAGGCCTCCGGGACAGGGCCAAAAAGGTGTGGAGACCCAGTACTTC. Its protein product is CASSLRPPGQGQKGVETQYF. The chain couples TRBV27 to TRBJ2-5, with 9 bases identical to TRBD1. The CDR3 length is 20 residues. CDR1 and CDR2 (germline): MNHEY, SMNVEV (reference sequence). Trimming cost V 2 bases and J 5 bases; bases outside gene matches: 21.

The chain is built from TRBV11-2 and TRBJ1-2; possibly TRBD1 for D (5 bases). Trimming stripped 3 bases from V and 0 bases from J, with 8 bases between. The CDR3 covers 14 residues. Germline CDR1 reads SGHAT; CDR2 reads FQNNGV. The chain's CDR3 is CASSLKGTNYGYTF. The DNA of the CDR3 is TGTGCCAGCAGCTTGAAGGGGACTAACTATGGCTACACCTTC. Based on the CDR3 plus reference TRBV11-2 and TRBJ1-2, the full variable domain is EAGVAQSPRYKIIEKRQSVAFWCNPISGHATLYWYQQILGQGPKLLIQFQNNGVVDDSQLPKDRFSAERLKGVDSTLKIQPAKLEDSAVYLCASSLKGTNYGYTFGSGTRLTVV.

V is TRBV2 and J is TRBJ2-3; possible D gene TRBD2, 6 bases. The V end lost 7 bases, the J end lost 1 base, and 24 bases lay between the germline ends. CDR3 length equals 18 residues. Germline V gives CDR1 SNHLY, CDR2 FYNNEI. CDR3 amino acids: CASTSHPWGKRGTDTQYF. As DNA, the CDR3 is TGTGCCAGCACTTCTCATCCGTGGGGGAAGCGGGGCACAGATACGCAGTATTTT.

This chain uses TRBV5-8 with TRBJ2-7; 13 nucleotides align to TRBD2. Germline V lookup: CDR1 SGHTS, CDR2 YDEGEE. V gave up 3 bases and J gave up 4 bases; unmatched junction bases: 4. The length of the CDR3 is 15 residues. As DNA, the CDR3 is TGTGCCAGCAGCTCGGGACTAGCGGGGTCATACGAGCAGTACTTC. This codes for CASSSGLAGSYEQYF.

The CDR3 DNA is TGCGCCAGCACCCAAGACAGGGGGAACACCGGGGAGCTGTTTTTT. Its protein is CASTQDRGNTGELFF. The chain combines TRBV5-1 with TRBJ2-2; 8 bases map to TRBD1. The CDR3 covers 15 residues. Germline-derived CDR1 and CDR2 are SGHRS and YFSETQ. With V trimmed by 6 bases and J by 1 base, 5 bases remained unmatched.

This clone was seen only a few times. The V and J genes are TRBV5-1 and TRBJ2-2; possible D gene TRBD1, 6 bases. Germline V gives CDR1 SGHRS, CDR2 YFSETQ. V was shortened by 2 bases and J by 6 bases, with 8 bases between the two germline ends. This CDR3 contains 13 residues. The CDR3 DNA is TGCGCCAGCAGCTTACAGGGATCCGGGGAGCTGTTTTTT. It yields the protein CASSLQGSGELFF.

The chain uses TRBV5-4 and TRBJ2-7; 7 nucleotides line up with TRBD1. This CDR3 contains 16 residues. J was trimmed by 6 bases and V by 4 bases; bases with no gene match: 16. In germline, CDR1 is SGHNT, CDR2 YYREEE (reference sequence). The CDR3 DNA reads as TGTGCCAGCAGCGGGCTCGGGACAGTTTCTTACGGCGAGCAGTACTTC. Translating gives CASSGLGTVSYGEQYF.

The rearrangement links TRBV7-6 to TRBJ2-3; possibly TRBD2 for D (6 bases). The CDR3 covers 17 residues. Per the germline V gene, CDR1 is SGHVS and CDR2 is FNYEAQ. V was shortened by 8 bases and J by 2 bases, with 23 bases between the two germline ends. In nucleotides, the CDR3 is TGTGCCAGCGGCGAGGACGACCTAGCGACCTACACAGATACGCAGTATTTT. Its translation: CASGEDDLATYTDTQYF.

The genes are TRBV3-1 (or the pseudogene TRBV3-2) and TRBJ1-1, with D unclear. This CDR3 region has 13 residues. Germline CDR1 and CDR2: LGHDT and YNNKEL (reference sequence). Deletions cut 1 base from V and 11 bases from J, with 14 bases between. The CDR3 nucleotides are TGTGCCAGCAGCCAAGCGGCCGGCTGGCGGGCTTTCTTT. Protein product: CASSQAAGWRAFF.

The rearrangement links TRBV12-5 to TRBJ2-7; 10 bases are a match to TRBD1. Germline loops: CDR1 LGHNT, CDR2 FRNRAP. The trim removed 6 bases at V and 6 bases at J, leaving 5 bases unmatched. The CDR3 runs 13 residues. Written as DNA, the CDR3 is TGTGCTAGTGGCATTGGGACAGGGGTCGAGCAGTACTTC. It is translated as CASGIGTGVEQYF.

The chain couples TRBV9 to TRBJ1-2; 11 bases line up with TRBD1. The CDR3 totals 17 residues. V dropped 2 bases and J dropped 4; count of bases not matched to a gene: 10. Germline V gene lookup returns CDR1 SGDLS and CDR2 YYNGEE. The CDR3 sequence is CASSVGTGGNLAYGYTF. CDR3 nucleotides: TGTGCCAGCAGCGTTGGGACAGGGGGTAATCTTGCCTATGGCTACACCTTC.

The J gene is TRBJ1-3, the V gene TRBV7-8, with D hard to call. Trimming took 4 bases from V and 0 from J, leaving 13 bases between them. In germline, CDR1 is SGHVS, CDR2 FQNEAQ. The CDR3 is made up of 16 amino acids. CDR3 bases: TGTGCCAGCAGCTCCTCAACCCGGAGCTCTGGAAACACCATATATTTT. Its protein is CASSSSTRSSGNTIYF. Filled out from reference TRBV7-8 and TRBJ1-3, the complete variable domain reads GAGVSQSPRYKVAKRGQDVALRCDPISGHVSLFWYQQALGQGPEFLTYFQNEAQLDKSGLPSDRFFAERPEGSVSTLKIQRTQQEDSAVYLCASSSSTRSSGNTIYFGEGSWLTVV.

The chain is built from TRBV27 and TRBJ2-2; TRBD1 aligns across 8 bases. Germline V gives CDR1 MNHEY, CDR2 SMNVEV (reference sequence). This CDR3 has 17 residues. V dropped 0 bases and J dropped 2; count of bases not matched to a gene: 5. CDR3 in amino acids: CASSLSPGQVNTGELFF. The DNA of the CDR3 is TGTGCCAGCAGTTTATCGCCGGGACAGGTCAACACCGGGGAGCTGTTTTTT.

The chain recombines TRBV11-3 with TRBJ2-3; 11 bases map to TRBD2. CDR3 size: 16 residues. V shed 5 bases and J 6 bases; nucleotides not matched to a gene: 10. Germline assignment: CDR1 SGHNT and CDR2 YENEEA. The CDR3, as DNA: TGTGCCAGCAGCCCCCGGACTAGCGGGCCCTTGGATACGCAGTATTTT. It specifies CASSPRTSGPLDTQYF.

The V call is TRBV24-1, the J call TRBJ2-7; 7 bases align to TRBD1. Germline V gene lookup returns CDR1 KGHDR and CDR2 SFDVKD. The CDR3 totals 16 residues. V dropped 0 bases and J dropped 2; count of bases not matched to a gene: 6. The CDR3 bases are TGTGCCACCAGTGATTTGGACGGGACAGAGCCCTACGAGCAGTACTTC. Residues: CATSDLDGTEPYEQYF.

The chain uses TRBV10-3 and TRBJ1-2; 10 nucleotides line up with TRBD1. V trimming: 3 bases; J trimming: 4 bases; junction bases outside the gene matches: 11. Germline V gives CDR1 ENHRY, CDR2 SYGVKD. This CDR3 is 17 amino acids long. CDR3 sequence reads: CAISDRDRGSIFYGYTF. Here the CDR3 DNA reads TGTGCCATCAGTGACCGGGACAGGGGCTCCATTTTCTATGGCTACACCTTC.

V and J are TRBV7-8 and TRBJ2-7; no clear D. The CDR3 spans 15 residues. Germline V CDR1 and CDR2: SGHVS, FQNEAQ. The germline V and J ends were trimmed by 4 bases and 6 bases, with 19 bases remaining between them. The CDR3 bases are TGTGCCAGCAGCTCCATTCCAGGAATCTTGGGCGAGCAGTACTTC. Encoded protein: CASSSIPGILGEQYF.

This chain joins TRBV5-6 and TRBJ1-1; tentatively, D is TRBD1 (5 bases). Trimming removed 0 bases from V and 1 base from J, with 7 bases in between. CDR1 and CDR2 from the germline V gene are SGHDT and YYEEEE. This CDR3 is built from 14 residues. This CDR3 is CASSLVGQNTEAFF. As DNA, the CDR3 is TGTGCCAGCAGCTTGGTTGGACAGAACACTGAAGCTTTCTTT.